This T cell receptor beta chain was identified in a study of early T cells in non-severe SARS-CoV-2 infection. This clonotype came up many times. CDR3 length: 16 amino acids. V dropped 1 base and J dropped 6 bases, with 16 bases sitting between them. The germline CDR1 and CDR2 sequences are MNHEY and SMNVEV (reference sequence). TCRdb re-called the 5' RACE reads through MiXCR, storing one row per CDR3 protein. The sample yields about 84,000 distinct CDR3 sequences, about 12% seen once. The sequence was collected from an adult who was a healthcare worker with PCR-confirmed SARS-CoV-2 infection or an uninfected control (not recorded which). The V and J genes are TRBV27 and TRBJ2-4, with no clear D. The specimen was whole blood. CDR3 amino acids: CASSLWRPGQPNIQYF. The CDR3 nucleotides are TGTGCCAGCAGTTTATGGCGCCCAGGTCAGCCAAACATTCAGTACTTC.